The table lists the clone carrying this T cell receptor beta chain with a count of one. Its antigen is still unknown. With 1 base removed from V and 5 bases from J, the gap between germline ends came to 11 bases. This CDR3 has 14 residues. Germline V gene lookup returns CDR1 MNHEY and CDR2 SMNVEV (reference sequence). Time point here: persistent/refractory GD, antithyroid drugs over 5 years with positive TRAb. With RNA extracted from PBMCs as input, the TCR library was made. Per American Thyroid Association guidelines, Graves' disease was diagnosed. The patients were enrolled through endocrinology in Xi'an, China. These data are taken from a study of regulatory T cells in long-lasting Graves disease. Study-wide results and limits: Among samples with persistent disease, TRBV28, TRBJ1-2 and TRBJ2-5 were favored.

TCR beta libraries were built with iRepertoire HTBI primers and Arm-PCR of CDR3 regions. Each CDR3 protein is one row after TCRdb ran MiXCR on the multiplex PCR reads. The table includes around 450,000 distinct CDR3 sequences, about a fifth detected once. This specimen was peripheral blood mononuclear cells (PBMCs), taken when the disease was refractory, from a patient treated with antithyroid drugs. The rearrangement uses TRBV27 and TRBJ2-5; D tentatively fits TRBD1 or TRBD2 (6 bases each). The receptor comes from a female donor with Graves disease. The CDR3 sequence: CASSLLGGKETQYF. The DNA for the CDR3 is TGTGCCAGCAGTTTATTAGGGGGGAAGGAGACCCAGTACTTC.